The T cell receptor (beta chain) described here comes from a study of response to subunit inactivated influenza vaccine. Study conclusions and caveats: The authors suggested that few new T cells are recruited per seasonal influenza vaccination.

Worth noting for this clonotype: Its antigen is as yet unknown.

TCRdb fed the RT-PCR reads into MiXCR, producing one record per CDR3 protein. The top ten clones hold around a tenth of a sample with approximately 680,000 distinct CDR3 sequences, about a sixth of them seen once. The germline gives CDR1 DFQATT, CDR2 SNEGSKA (reference sequence). The V segment lost 6 bases and the J segment 1 base; nucleotides outside the gene matches: 8. This CDR3 is 14 amino acids long. The rearrangement uses TRBV20-1 and TRBJ1-1; 7 bases agree with TRBD1. The receptor comes from a man in his fifties or sixties who received an inactivated influenza vaccine. Source: PBMCs from blood, taken 12 days after vaccination. CDR3 region: CSAKKGAGNTEAFF. DNA of the CDR3: TGCAGTGCCAAGAAGGGGGCGGGGAACACTGAAGCTTTCTTT.